This TCR beta chain was captured in a study of blood T cell repertoires in COVID-19. Some clones are missing from TCRdb's copy, which holds only in-frame ones; the method was immunoSEQ multiplex PCR. The sample has approximately 22,000 clones; 80% to 95% are singletons. The CDR3 runs 16 residues. V was shortened by 1 base and J by 0 bases, with 10 bases between the two germline ends. The V gene's germline CDR1 is MGHDK and CDR2 SYGVNS. The rearrangement uses TRBV25-1 and TRBJ2-1, with D unclear. The specimen was peripheral blood. This TCR came from a woman in her seventies with active COVID-19. The chain's CDR3 is CASSELFSGSYNEQFF. The CDR3 region has the DNA TGTGCCAGCAGTGAATTGTTTTCGGGCTCCTACAATGAGCAGTTCTTC.